Following are 5 T cell receptor beta chains from one sample sequenced in a study of CD8 T cells in ankylosing spondylitis. Using its own MiXCR run on the 5' RACE reads, TCRdb lists one record per CDR3 protein. The profile shows roughly 160,000 distinct CDR3 sequences, approximately 9% of them singletons. Sequencing was carried out using blood, either unsorted or a sorted T cell fraction (not recorded which). These receptors were taken from a female donor with ankylosing spondylitis or in good health (not recorded which).

This clonotype came up many times. The CDR3, as DNA: TGTGCCAGCAACACCGGACAGGGTGGGACCCAGTACTTC. This translates into CASNTGQGGTQYF. The chain uses TRBV28 and TRBJ2-5, with 8 positions matching TRBD1. This CDR3 has 13 residues. The germline CDR1 and CDR2 sequences are MDHEN and SYDVKM. V lost 7 bases to trimming and J lost 7 bases; unmatched junction nucleotides: 8.

This clonotype was detected only a few times. The genes are TRBV3-1 and TRBJ1-2, with 7 bases aligning to TRBD1. CDR1 and CDR2 (germline): LGHDT, YNNKEL (reference sequence). The CDR3 has 14 residues. The V segment lost 6 bases and the J segment 6 bases; nucleotides outside the gene matches: 10. CDR3 sequence: CASSVRGQRHGYTF. In nucleotides, the CDR3 is TGTGCCAGCAGTGTTAGGGGGCAGAGGCATGGCTACACCTTC.

The rearrangement uses TRBV29-1 and TRBJ2-7; D not certain. The germline V and J ends were trimmed by 7 bases and 2 bases, with 12 bases remaining between them. The CDR3 is made up of 12 amino acids. Germline values: CDR1 SQVTM, CDR2 ANQGSEA. The CDR3 is CSASDGPYEQYF. CDR3 in DNA: TGCAGCGCCTCGGACGGCCCCTACGAGCAGTACTTC.

The chain has TRBV9 and TRBJ1-2, with TRBD1 identical over 8 bases. Germline values: CDR1 SGDLS, CDR2 YYNGEE. This CDR3 comprises 16 residues. The junction had 8 bases not matched to a gene; V was cut back by 4 bases and J by 0 bases. CDR3 DNA sequence: TGTGCCAGCAGCCCATCTCAGGGGGCGCCTAACTATGGCTACACCTTC. Amino acid sequence: CASSPSQGAPNYGYTF.

Only a few counts were recorded for this clonotype. This chain connects TRBV5-6 to TRBJ2-5; the D is unclear. The length of the CDR3 is 12 residues. Germline V gene sequence: CDR1 SGHDT, CDR2 YYEEEE. The V end was cut by 0 bases, the J end by 7 bases, with 7 bases between. This chain's CDR3 is CASSLGPGTQYF. CDR3 bases: TGTGCCAGCAGCTTGGGGCCGGGGACCCAGTACTTC.